The 10 T cell receptor beta chains below were found in one sample sequenced in a study of regulatory dendritic cells for organ transplantation. Assay: immunoSEQ multiplex PCR; the TCRdb copy retains only in-frame clones and omits some. Of some 29,000 clones listed, 82% are singletons. Sequenced material: naive CD4+ T cells from blood. Regarding subset: CD45RA+ naive T cells. All receptors derive from a human donor in good health.

The gene calls are TRBV29-1 and TRBJ1-3; 11 nucleotides align to TRBD1. V was clipped by 3 bases and J by 0 bases; unmatched bases: 1. Per the germline V gene, CDR1 is SQVTM and CDR2 is ANQGSEA. The CDR3 has 15 amino acids. CDR3 coding DNA: TGCAGCGTTGAGGACAGGGGGCTCTCTGGAAACACCATATATTTT. Its protein product is CSVEDRGLSGNTIYF.

V and J are TRBV5-1 and TRBJ2-7, with 8 nucleotides matching TRBD1. Germline lookup yields CDR1 SGHRS and CDR2 YFSETQ. This CDR3 has 16 residues. V dropped 7 bases and J dropped 1; count of bases not matched to a gene: 13. CDR3 region: CASGPQTGASSYEQYF. In DNA, the CDR3 is TGCGCCAGCGGACCCCAGACAGGGGCGTCGTCCTACGAGCAGTACTTC. Full variable domain (outside the CDR3, taken from reference TRBV5-1 and TRBJ2-7): KAGVTQTPRYLIKTRGQQVTLSCSPISGHRSVSWYQQTPGQGLQFLFEYFSETQRNKGNFPGRFSGRQFSNSRSEMNVSTLELGDSALYLCASGPQTGASSYEQYFGPGTRLTVT.

The J gene is TRBJ1-3, the V gene TRBV15; the D gene is possibly TRBD1 (6 bases). V was trimmed by 3 bases and J by 4 bases, leaving 19 bases between them. Germline CDR1 reads LNHNV; CDR2 reads YYDKDF (reference sequence). The CDR3 runs to 17 residues. The CDR3 DNA follows: TGTGCCACCAGCAGTTTGTTCGGGCCGGACAGAGGAAACACCATATATTTT. This translates into CATSSLFGPDRGNTIYF.

This chain joins TRBV2 and TRBJ2-2; the match to TRBD2 covers 8 bases. CDR3 length: 15 residues. Germline CDR1 is SNHLY and CDR2 is FYNNEI. V shed 6 bases, J shed 1 base, and the junction held 4 bases outside the gene matches. For the CDR3, the DNA is TGTGCCAGCAGAGGCGGGGGGCGGAACACCGGGGAGCTGTTTTTT. Residues: CASRGGGRNTGELFF.

The rearrangement joins TRBV6-4 to TRBJ1-2; 9 nucleotides match TRBD1. The trim removed 2 bases at V and 3 bases at J, leaving 10 bases unmatched. Germline loops: CDR1 MRHNA, CDR2 SNTAGT. The CDR3 runs to 17 residues. CDR3 residues: CASSDGDRGSPYYGYTF. The DNA of the CDR3 is TGTGCCAGCAGTGACGGTGACAGGGGGTCCCCGTACTATGGCTACACCTTC.

A single count supports this clone. V and J are TRBV5-1 and TRBJ1-2; 10 nucleotides agree with TRBD1. After removal of 3 bases from V and 2 bases from J, the junction contained 7 bases not matched to a gene. Germline V lookup: CDR1 SGHRS, CDR2 YFSETQ. This CDR3 contains 16 residues. CDR3 nucleotide sequence: TGCGCCAGCAGCTCGACAGGGGGCGCGGGGAACTATGGCTACACCTTC. Its translation is CASSSTGGAGNYGYTF.

The chain uses TRBV5-1 and TRBJ2-1, with 7 bases lining up with TRBD1. The length of the CDR3 is 14 residues. With V trimmed by 3 bases and J by 6 bases, 6 bases remained unmatched. The V gene's germline CDR1 is SGHRS and CDR2 YFSETQ. CDR3 sequence: CASSSLGTVNEQFF. The CDR3 DNA sequence: TGCGCCAGCAGCTCCCTGGGGACAGTCAATGAGCAGTTCTTC.

The chain recombines TRBV19 with TRBJ2-3; 10 bases are shared with TRBD2. J lost 5 bases, V lost 5 bases, and 10 bases had no gene match. Germline V gene sequence: CDR1 LNHDA, CDR2 SQIVND (reference sequence). There are 16 residues in the CDR3. DNA of the CDR3: TGTGCCAGTAGTTCGCTAGCGGGGGCCCCGGGAGATACGCAGTATTTT. It specifies CASSSLAGAPGDTQYF.

The chain carries TRBV7-6 and TRBJ2-5, with unresolved D. Trimming removed 5 bases at V and 2 bases at J, with 9 bases between. CDR3 length: 13 amino acids. Germline V CDR1 and CDR2: SGHVS, FNYEAQ. Here the CDR3 reads CASSPRLQETQYF. CDR3 nucleotide sequence: TGTGCCAGCAGCCCCCGGTTACAAGAGACCCAGTACTTC.

This chain uses TRBV6-5 with TRBJ1-2, with a weak D call TRBD1 (6 bases). V gave up 2 bases and J gave up 9 bases, with 13 bases separating them. CDR3 length equals 13 residues. Germline V gene lookup returns CDR1 MNHEY and CDR2 SVGAGI. For the CDR3, the DNA is TGTGCCAGCAGTTACCGCAGGGGCAGAAGCTACACCTTC. This gives the protein CASSYRRGRSYTF.